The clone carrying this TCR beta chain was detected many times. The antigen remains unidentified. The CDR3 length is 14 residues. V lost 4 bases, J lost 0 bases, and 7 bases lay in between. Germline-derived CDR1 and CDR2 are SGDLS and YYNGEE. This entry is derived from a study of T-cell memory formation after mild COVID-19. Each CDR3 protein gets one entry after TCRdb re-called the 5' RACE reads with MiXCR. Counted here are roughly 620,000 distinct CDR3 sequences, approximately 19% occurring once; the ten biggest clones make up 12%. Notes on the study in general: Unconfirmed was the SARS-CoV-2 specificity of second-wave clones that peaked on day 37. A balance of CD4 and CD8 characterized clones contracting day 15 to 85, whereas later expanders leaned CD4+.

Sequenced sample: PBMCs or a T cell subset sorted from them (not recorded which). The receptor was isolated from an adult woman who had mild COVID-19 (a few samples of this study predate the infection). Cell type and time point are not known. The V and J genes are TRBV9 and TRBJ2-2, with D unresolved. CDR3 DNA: TGTGCCAGCAGCCGCGCGCCGAACACCGGGGAGCTGTTTTTT. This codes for CASSRAPNTGELFF.